This T cell receptor (beta chain) was recorded in a study of blood T cell repertoires in COVID-19 (dated by TCRdb to the early 2020s). In the study overall: Samples covering the acute and convalescent phases of COVID-19 were provided by collaborators in the United States, Italy and Spain. Samples were obtained from the ongoing ImmuneRACE study (first 160 participants) and from over 1,000 subjects provided by 6 global collaborators. Nearly every sample came with metadata listing a de-identified subject ID, COVID-19 status, age in years and sex. Where HLA class I and class II types were available, the types were taken from metadata supplied by the sample provider, not from assay-based typing. Subjects who had been exposed to COVID-19, were actively infected with it, or had recovered from it provided the deeply sampled blood TCRbeta repertoires that made up the dataset. A freely available public database, intended as a resource for researchers studying the immune response to SARS-CoV-2, is where the repertoires were released. The material from the prospective study consisted of cDNA or gDNA derived from T cells, B-cell-depleted T cells, or PBMCs. Broader findings and caveats from the paper: The quantity of clinical and demographic metadata differed by source and by participant and was supplied without curation.

The CDR3 has 15 amino acids, counting the end cysteine and phenylalanine. The retained sequence is limited to the CDR3, 45 bases, with the frame set at the first base. The germline V gene encodes CDR1 SQVTM and CDR2 ANQGSEA. Germline trimming amounts to 7 bases on V and 1 base on J, with 7 as the count of junction bases outside the gene matches. TCRbeta CDR3 regions were amplified from genomic DNA using the immunoSEQ Assay, a bias-controlled multiplex PCR. As for the authors' bioinformatics: Nucleated cell counts per sample were estimated from amplification of reference gene primers within the assay. To quantify the absolute abundance of each unique TCRbeta CDR3 rearrangement, sequence reads were collapsed and filtered. For each sample, productive Simpson clonality was calculated by taking the square root of Simpson's diversity index across productive rearrangements. TCRdb limited this immuneACCESS table to in-frame rearrangements with V and J called. A share of clones is missing; checked studies link under half to unresolved V genes, and the rest is unexplained. The V and J calls and the clone size are those of that table, but D and trimming were determined from the DNA. For this sample the table gives 200,000 to 300,000 clones, of which 88% were detected only once. The ten biggest clones cover approximately 3.7% of the sample.

About this clone: Its antigen has not been determined. Base quality data are lacking; no much larger clone is found one base away.

A second Seattle source provided samples from volunteer blood donors who had recovered from COVID-19. Each collaborating institution followed its own protocols to collect whole blood in K2EDTA tubes. For TCRbeta analysis, collaborators shipped samples in one of three forms: frozen whole blood, isolated PBMCs, or DNA extracted from either of those sample types. The specimen sequenced was peripheral blood. The chain is encoded by TRBV29-1 joined to TRBJ2-5; 12 central bases correspond to TRBD2. The clonotype was recovered from a man aged 55 to 70 who had recovered from COVID-19. The CDR3 protein is CSGLLAGGFQETQYF. In nucleotides, the sequence is TGCAGCGGCCTACTAGCGGGGGGATTCCAAGAGACCCAGTACTTC. Supplemented by the reference TRBV29-1 and TRBJ2-5 proteins around the CDR3, the complete variable domain is SAVISQKPSRDICQRGTSLTIQCQVDSQVTMMFWYRQQPGQSLTLIATANQGSEATYESGFVIDKFPISRPNLTFSTLTVSNMSPEDSSIYLCSGLLAGGFQETQYFGPGTRLLVL.